These 3 T cell receptor beta chains originate from one sample sequenced in a study of blood T cell repertoires in COVID-19. Libraries were prepared by immunoSEQ multiplex PCR; TCRdb keeps only in-frame clonotypes and omits some of them. The sample has 180,000 or so clones; around 85% are singletons. The sequenced material came from peripheral blood. The receptors shown here come from a man aged 55 to 70 with acute or convalescent COVID-19.

The chain joins TRBV4-1 to TRBJ2-7; a possible D gene is TRBD2 (6 bases). This CDR3 region has 16 residues. Per germline, CDR1 MGHRA and CDR2 YSYEKL. Trimming removed 0 bases at V and 3 bases at J, with 15 bases between. CDR3 in amino acids: CASSQDGTGVRYEQYF. CDR3 DNA sequence: TGCGCCAGCAGCCAAGATGGAACGGGGGTCCGCTACGAGCAGTACTTC.

This clone has more than one count but fewer than ten. The chain combines TRBV3-1 (or the pseudogene TRBV3-2) with TRBJ1-4; possible D gene TRBD1, 5 bases. CDR1 is LGHDT and CDR2 is YNNKEL in the germline V gene (reference sequence). CDR3 length: 16 amino acids. V was pared by 5 bases and J by 1 base, with 14 bases between. Here the CDR3 DNA reads TGTGCCAGCAGCTCCCGGACATCTCAAACTAATGAAAAACTGTTTTTT. As protein: CASSSRTSQTNEKLFF.

CDR3 protein: CAIKQGDEQYF. In nucleotides, the CDR3 is TGTGCCATCAAACAAGGGGACGAGCAGTACTTC. V and J are TRBV10-3 and TRBJ2-7; D might be TRBD1 (5 bases). CDR3 length: 11 amino acids. The germline V and J ends were trimmed by 7 bases and 5 bases, with 9 bases remaining between them. Germline CDR1 is ENHRY and CDR2 is SYGVKD.